The clone carrying this T cell receptor (beta chain) has just one count. The sample comes from a study of blood T cell repertoires in COVID-19. Study at large: Samples came from the United States, Italy and Spain, spanning acute and convalescent COVID-19.

The table came from immunoSEQ multiplex PCR; TCRdb's copy has only in-frame clones and leaves some out. The table records roughly 190,000 clones, 87% of them present only once. V shed 7 bases and J 4 bases; nucleotides not matched to a gene: 5. Germline V gene lookup returns CDR1 SQVTM and CDR2 ANQGSEA. The CDR3 spans 12 residues. All enrollees were about 18 to 100 years old and from roughly 22 US areas. Recovery among Cohort 3 donors was established by two negative PCRs, clearance, or symptom resolution. The specimen was PBMCs or T cells enriched from blood (not recorded which). The TCR originated in a woman aged 25-40 years who had recovered from COVID-19. This chain links TRBV29-1 with TRBJ1-1; 8 positions agree with TRBD1. This CDR3 reads CSARTGFTEAFF. Here the CDR3 DNA reads TGCAGCGCCCGGACAGGGTTCACTGAAGCTTTCTTT.